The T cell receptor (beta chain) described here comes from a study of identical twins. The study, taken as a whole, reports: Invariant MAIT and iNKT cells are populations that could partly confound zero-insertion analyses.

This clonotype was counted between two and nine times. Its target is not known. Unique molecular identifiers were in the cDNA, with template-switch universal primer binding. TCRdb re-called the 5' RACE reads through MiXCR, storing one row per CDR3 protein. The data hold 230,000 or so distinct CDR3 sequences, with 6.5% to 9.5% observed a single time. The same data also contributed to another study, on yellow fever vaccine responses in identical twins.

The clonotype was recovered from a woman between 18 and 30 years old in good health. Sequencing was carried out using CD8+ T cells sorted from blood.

CDR3 coding DNA: TGCAGCGTTGAAGATGGCCAGGTTGGGGCTTATGGCTACACCTTC. The encoded protein is CSVEDGQVGAYGYTF. The chain has TRBV29-1 and TRBJ1-2; D perhaps matches TRBD1 (5 bases). Trimming cost V 0 bases and J 5 bases, with 16 bases left between them. The CDR3 consists of 15 residues. Germline assignment: CDR1 SQVTM and CDR2 ANQGSEA.